The rows below give T cell receptor beta chains drawn from one sample of a study of OX40 agonist ivuxolimab in advanced cancers. Clones were read by immunoSEQ multiplex PCR, and TCRdb kept only the in-frame ones, dropping some. The sample lists approximately 52,000 clones; 75% to 90% were seen once. The starting material was CD4+ or CD8+ T cells sorted from blood, obtained in a trial of the OX40 agonist ivuxolimab. All receptors derive from an adult with an advanced solid tumor such as melanoma, head and neck, liver or kidney cancer. CDR3s leave out the opening cysteine and the closing phenylalanine or tryptophan. Each record gives: J gene, V gene, CDR3 protein.

TRBJ2-1 | TRBV5-6 | ASSLAGKGYNEQF
TRBJ1-2 | TRBV2 | ASSEALGTYGYT
TRBJ2-5 | TRBV7-3 | ASSLTLGLQETQY
TRBJ1-2 | TRBV4-3 | ASSQGDRGWRYT
TRBJ2-7 | TRBV4-1 | ASSQKPGYEQY
TRBJ1-5 | TRBV19 | ASSPGVLGNQPQH
TRBJ2-5 | TRBV11-2 | ASSLDQRGEPLETQY
TRBJ1-1 | TRBV4-3 | ASSQDRTLEEAF
TRBJ1-1 | TRBV7-3 | ASSLGQPGTEAF
TRBJ2-5 | TRBV11-3 | ASSSRDSQETQY
TRBJ1-1 | TRBV19 | ASSEDPGAEAF
TRBJ1-1 | TRBV27 | ASSFGAGTEAF
TRBJ2-7 | TRBV15 | ATGLVISYEQY
TRBJ1-2 | TRBV13 | ASSLGTGYGYT
TRBJ2-3 | TRBV13 | ASSLGGTDTQY
TRBJ1-2 | TRBV6-1 | ASSEIEYGYT
TRBJ2-7 | TRBV7-9 | ASSAQVSYEQY
TRBJ1-2 | TRBV10-3 | ATPLRGNYGYT
TRBJ2-6 | TRBV6-5 | ASSTRTAGANVLT
TRBJ1-5 | TRBV11-2 | ASSLGREPQH
TRBJ2-3 | TRBV6-5 | ASSYEVGGTDTQY
TRBJ1-1 | TRBV28 | ASSQTGADTEAF
TRBJ2-3 | TRBV19 | ASSPRLAGDTQY
TRBJ2-1 | TRBV27 | ASSFLGGLAGGQF
TRBJ2-2 | TRBV6-5 | ASTLNTGGTGELF
TRBJ2-2 | TRBV7-3 | ASSKTGGGGELF
TRBJ2-5 | TRBV4-3 | ASSQEGGRGGMETQY
TRBJ1-6 | TRBV19 | ASSIRTGGTPLH
TRBJ2-7 | TRBV12-5 | ASGSLVGGRGTYEQY
TRBJ1-4 | TRBV29-1 | SVDTKWFEKLF